The T cell receptor beta chain described here comes from a study of T cells in tuberculosis. The CDR3 has 14 residues. Germline V gives CDR1 LNHNV, CDR2 YYDKDF (reference sequence). The ends were cut back, 4 bases at V and 6 bases at J, with 13 bases in the middle. Cells were sorted from thawed PBMC rested overnight and stained with GMM-loaded CD1B tetramer, viability dye and anti-CD3. The lipid loaded on the CD1B tetramers was C32 glucose monomycolate from Rhodococcus equi. About 100,000 tetramer-negative cells were sorted from each donor. General study points: The stringent gate may have excluded weak CD1B-GMM tetramer binders.

Only in-frame clones appear in the TCRdb table, and some are missing; sequencing was by immunoSEQ multiplex PCR. Here the sample spans tens of thousands of clones, roughly 93% being singletons. The receptor's source is an adult woman with latent tuberculosis. V usage is TRBV15 and J usage is TRBJ2-1; D might be TRBD1 (6 bases). The specimen was CD1b-GMM tetramer-negative cells sorted from PBMCs. CDR3 DNA sequence: TGTGCCACCAGCATGGACAGTTTAGGCAATGAGCAGTTCTTC. Its protein is CATSMDSLGNEQFF.